The entry below gives a single TCR beta chain sequence along with its context. The antigen is unknown. This sample is drawn from a study of human T cells and chemical hapten exposure. Across the whole study: There were weekly diphenylcyclopropenone doses to the scalp for patients throughout the approximately 25-week study. Whole-study findings and limits: Significantly greater numbers of large CDR3 similarity clusters came from expanded TCRs than from controls. Sensitization with DPC brought no change to TCRs above 1 in 1000 in frequency.

TCRdb ran MiXCR on the RACE reads and lists one entry per CDR3 protein. The table includes 95,000 or so distinct CDR3 sequences, around 10% detected once. Indicated time point: patch test 2, 6 weeks after DPC sensitization. Treatment of the sample: therapeutic diphenylcyclopropenone sensitization with weekly scalp DPC. Sequencing started from total RNA isolated from unfractionated whole blood. The CDR3 is made up of 16 amino acids. Trimming removed 10 bases at V and 1 base at J, with 20 bases between. The germline V gene has CDR1 MNHEY and CDR2 SVGEGT. Sequenced material: whole blood, taken in connection with sensitization to the hapten diphenylcyclopropenone (DPC). The TCR was taken from a woman in her thirties or forties with alopecia areata. Some clones in this sample may be carry-over from other donors' samples. The chain is built from TRBV6-2 or TRBV6-3 and TRBJ2-4; D possibly matches TRBD1 or TRBD2 (5 bases each). The CDR3 coding sequence is TGTGCCAACTCACCGGGACCAGCGGTGGCCAAAAACATTCAGTACTTC. This encodes CANSPGPAVAKNIQYF.